This paragraph covers one TCR beta chain sequence. The data are from a study of shared clonotypes between healthy human individuals. As for the study in general: Aged between 18 and 49, the donors were two women and a few men.

Using immunoSEQ multiplex PCR, the repertoire was profiled, and TCRdb retains in-frame clones only, with some absent. The sample carries about 460,000 clones, 75% to 80% recorded once. With V trimmed by 0 bases and J by 9 bases, 2 bases remained unmatched. Germline loops: CDR1 SGHTS, CDR2 YDEGEE. The CDR3 is 12 residues long. This clonotype was sampled from a woman aged 40 to 50 in good health. Some clones in this sample may be carry-over from other donors' samples. The chain is built from TRBV5-8 and TRBJ2-7; 8 bases match TRBD1. The sample was PBMCs. The CDR3 loop is CASSLDRGWQYF. Written as DNA, the CDR3 is TGTGCCAGCAGCTTGGACAGGGGGTGGCAGTACTTC. The whole variable domain, remainder taken from reference TRBV5-8 and TRBJ2-7, is EAGVTQSPTHLIKTRGQQATLRCSPISGHTSVYWYQQALGLGLQFLLWYDEGEERNRGNFPPRFSGRQFPNYSSELNVNALELEDSALYLCASSLDRGWQYFGPGTRLTVT.